Following are 32 T cell receptor beta chains from one sample sequenced in a study of regulatory T cells in long-lasting Graves disease. Sample time point: newly diagnosed GD, antithyroid drugs for less than 3 months. RNA isolated from PBMCs was used to make the TCR library. TCR beta libraries were built with iRepertoire HTBI primers and Arm-PCR of CDR3 regions. MiXCR, applied by TCRdb to the multiplex PCR reads, yields one record per CDR3 protein. Among roughly 380,000 distinct CDR3 sequences listed, 16% were seen once. This sample also belongs to another study, concerning T cells in Graves' hyperthyroidism and ophthalmopathy.

Sequencing used peripheral blood mononuclear cells (PBMCs), obtained at new diagnosis, from a patient treated with antithyroid drugs. These receptors were taken from a man in his forties with Graves disease.

This clonotype appeared a few times. The chain employs TRBV28 and TRBJ2-7, with D hard to call. The germline V gene has CDR1 MDHEN and CDR2 SYDVKM. The V and J ends lost 7 bases and 3 bases respectively, with 22 bases between them. CDR3 length: 16 residues. The CDR3: CASMGPSDVRYYEQYF. The CDR3 coding sequence is TGTGCCAGCATGGGCCCATCCGACGTGCGTTACTACGAGCAGTACTTC.

This clonotype was seen repeatedly, ten times or more. This rearrangement joins TRBV9 to TRBJ2-7; TRBD1 is a possible D gene (5 bases). Trimming took 0 bases from V and 2 from J, leaving 12 bases between them. The CDR3 contains 15 residues. Germline V gives CDR1 SGDLS, CDR2 YYNGEE. In DNA, the CDR3 is TGTGCCAGCAGCGTAGGAGCAGGGATGGCCTACGAGCAGTACTTC. Protein: CASSVGAGMAYEQYF.

The chain links TRBV5-1 to TRBJ2-5, with TRBD2 matching 8 bases. The J segment lost 4 bases and the V segment lost 1 base, leaving 6 bases of the junction unmatched. This CDR3 contains 15 residues. Looked up from germline, CDR1 is SGHRS and CDR2 is YFSETQ. CDR3 nucleotides: TGCGCCAGCAGCTTGCCCGGGGGGGCCGCAGAGACCCAGTACTTC. Its translation is CASSLPGGAAETQYF.

This rearrangement joins TRBV7-2 to TRBJ2-4; 8 nucleotides line up with TRBD1. V shed 5 bases and J 2 bases; nucleotides not matched to a gene: 8. The CDR3 is 16 residues long. In germline, CDR1 is SGHTA, CDR2 FQGNSA. The CDR3 protein is CASSRDRGGSKNIQYF. The CDR3 DNA reads TGTGCCAGCAGCAGAGACAGGGGAGGTTCCAAAAACATTCAGTACTTC.

This clonotype was picked up many times. J is TRBJ2-5 and V is TRBV5-8; D uncertain. Looked up from germline, CDR1 is SGHTS and CDR2 is YDEGEE. There are 13 residues in the CDR3. Trimming left V 1 base short and J 3 bases short, with 7 bases between. The CDR3 here is CASSLRVKETQYF. In nucleotides, the CDR3 is TGTGCCAGCAGCTTGAGAGTCAAAGAGACCCAGTACTTC.

This clonotype was detected ten times or more. The V gene is TRBV7-9, the J gene TRBJ2-3; TRBD1 matches at 8 bases. TRBJ2-7 explains the end of the DNA better; the J call may be wrong. CDR1 and CDR2 from the germline V gene are SEHNR and FQNEAQ (reference sequence). This CDR3 region has 14 residues. In DNA form, the CDR3 reads TGTGCCAGCAGCGACCCTGACAGGGGTTACGAGCAGTACTTC. Translating it yields CASSDPDRGYEQYF.

Many counts were recorded for this clonotype. This CDR3 reads CSEMTYSYEQYF. CDR3 DNA sequence: TGCAGCGAGATGACCTACTCCTACGAGCAGTACTTC. The chain couples TRBV20-1 to TRBJ2-7; no definite D call. Germline CDR1 DFQATT, CDR2 SNEGSKA (reference sequence). The CDR3 has 12 amino acids.

This clonotype has a count of ten or more. The V and J genes are TRBV20-1 and TRBJ2-3; 7 nucleotides line up with TRBD2. J lost 1 base, V lost 2 bases, and 3 bases had no gene match. From germline, CDR1 is DFQATT and CDR2 SNEGSKA (reference sequence). The CDR3 sequence is 14 residues long. The CDR3 DNA is TGCAGTGCTAGAAGAAGCGGGGGCACAGATACGCAGTATTTT. Translating gives CSARRSGGTDTQYF.

The table lists this clonotype with many counts. The chain is built from TRBV5-1 and TRBJ2-1; 10 nucleotides align to TRBD2. The CDR3 runs to 15 residues. The V gene's germline CDR1 is SGHRS and CDR2 YFSETQ. V lost 3 bases to trimming and J lost 3 bases; unmatched junction nucleotides: 3. The CDR3 DNA sequence: TGCGCCAGCAGCTATGGACTAGCGGACTACAATGAGCAGTTCTTC. Translation gives CASSYGLADYNEQFF.

This clonotype has ten or more counts. The chain couples TRBV24-1 to TRBJ2-7; D is unclear. Trimming pared 5 bases from V and 4 bases from J, leaving 17 bases between. Germline V gene sequence: CDR1 KGHDR, CDR2 SFDVKD. This CDR3 region has 15 residues. The chain's CDR3 is CATSASGSLNYEQYF. Here the CDR3 DNA reads TGTGCCACCAGTGCGTCCGGGTCCTTAAATTACGAGCAGTACTTC.

This clonotype was observed many times. The J gene is TRBJ2-7, the V gene TRBV7-2; a weak D match, TRBD2 (5 bases). The V gene lost 5 bases and the J gene lost 1 base, with 12 bases spanning the gap. The CDR3 runs to 14 residues. The germline V gene has CDR1 SGHTA and CDR2 FQGNSA. The CDR3 loop is CASSPRRTSYEQYF. The DNA of the CDR3 is TGTGCCAGCAGCCCCCGACGGACTTCCTACGAGCAGTACTTC.

Many counts were recorded for this clonotype. The chain combines TRBV28 with TRBJ2-3, with a weak D call TRBD1 (5 bases). The CDR3 has 15 amino acids. The germline V gene encodes CDR1 MDHEN and CDR2 SYDVKM. With 5 bases removed from V and 3 bases from J, the gap between germline ends came to 15 bases. This CDR3 is CASSPARAGTDTQYF. CDR3 coding DNA: TGTGCCAGCAGTCCCGCTCGGGCAGGGACAGATACGCAGTATTTT.

There are many counts of this clonotype. This rearrangement joins TRBV7-6 to TRBJ2-7; weak D call: TRBD1 (6 bases). Trimming left V 5 bases short and J 5 bases short, with 22 bases between. Germline CDR1 reads SGHVS; CDR2 reads FNYEAQ. The length of the CDR3 is 16 residues. The CDR3: CASSRDTLHPGDEQYF. For the CDR3, the DNA is TGTGCCAGCAGCCGAGACACCCTCCACCCAGGGGACGAGCAGTACTTC. The complete variable domain, with remaining parts taken from reference TRBV7-6 and TRBJ2-7, reads GAGVSQSPRYKVTKRGQDVALRCDPISGHVSLYWYRQALGQGPEFLTYFNYEAQQDKSGLPNDRFSAERPEGSISTLTIQRTEQRDSAMYRCASSRDTLHPGDEQYFGPGTRLTVT.

On this clonotype: A junction boundary mismatches the germline segment, possibly from a read error. The chain employs TRBV9 and TRBJ2-1; 8 positions match TRBD1. This CDR3 is built from 15 residues. Germline values: CDR1 SGDLS, CDR2 YYNGEE. CDR3 residues: CASSEEDRGPNEQFF. The CDR3 nucleotides are TGTGCCAGCAGCGAGGAAGACAGGGGCCCCAATGAACAGTTCTTC.

This clonotype was seen a handful of times. The chain uses TRBV28 and TRBJ1-2; TRBD1 agrees at 10 bases. V shed 7 bases, J shed 6 bases, and the junction held 2 bases outside the gene matches. Per the germline V gene, CDR1 is MDHEN and CDR2 is SYDVKM. The CDR3 covers 12 residues. In nucleotides, the CDR3 is TGTGCCAGCATAGGGACAGGGGATGGCTACACCTTC. Its protein is CASIGTGDGYTF.

The rearrangement joins TRBV12-5 to TRBJ2-1, with D perhaps TRBD1 (6 bases). The CDR3 has 14 amino acids. V shed 5 bases and J shed 8 bases, with 16 bases lying between them. Germline loops: CDR1 LGHNT, CDR2 FRNRAP. The CDR3 loop reads CASGPPQGFDEQFF. The CDR3, as DNA: TGTGCTAGTGGTCCTCCCCAGGGGTTCGATGAGCAGTTCTTC.

This clonotype was seen more than once but under ten times. The chain recombines TRBV12-3 or TRBV12-4 with TRBJ1-3, with 8 bases matching TRBD1. V shed 7 bases, J shed 0 bases, and the junction held 8 bases outside the gene matches. The CDR3 runs 16 residues. CDR3 loop: CASTRTGSVSGNTIYF. The CDR3 DNA is TGTGCCAGCACCCGGACAGGGTCAGTCTCTGGAAACACCATATATTTT.

This clonotype was detected many times. The chain couples TRBV5-6 to TRBJ2-2; D not resolved. The CDR3 extends over 12 amino acids. V was shortened by 2 bases and J by 7 bases, with 6 bases between the two germline ends. CDR1 and CDR2 from the germline V gene are SGHDT and YYEEEE. The DNA of the CDR3 is TGTGCCAGCAGCTTCCAAATCGGGGAGCTGTTTTTT. Translating it yields CASSFQIGELFF. The whole variable domain, remainder taken from reference TRBV5-6 and TRBJ2-2, is DAGVTQSPTHLIKTRGQQVTLRCSPKSGHDTVSWYQQALGQGPQFIFQYYEEEERQRGNFPDRFSGHQFPNYSSELNVNALLLGDSALYLCASSFQIGELFFGEGSRLTVL.

This clonotype turned up a few times. The junction shows a germline mismatch at one end, possibly a read error. The chain couples TRBV28 to TRBJ2-7, with 9 bases matching TRBD1. CDR3 size: 13 residues. The V gene's germline CDR1 is MDHEN and CDR2 SYDVKM. In nucleotides, the CDR3 is TGTGCCAGCAGTCCGGGACAGGGCTACGGGCAGTACTTC. Its translation is CASSPGQGYGQYF.

V usage is TRBV4-3 and J usage is TRBJ1-6; D perhaps matches TRBD1 (5 bases). The V and J ends lost 0 bases and 10 bases respectively, with 13 bases between them. The V gene's germline CDR1 is LGHNA and CDR2 YSLEER. The CDR3 is made up of 15 amino acids. CDR3 DNA: TGCGCCAGCAGCCAAGACTCGGGGGTAGGCTCACCCCTCCACTTT. It specifies CASSQDSGVGSPLHF.

Concerning this clonotype itself: Sequence at one end of the junction differs from germline and may be a read error. The V and J genes are TRBV7-2 and TRBJ1-6, with a weak D call TRBD1 (6 bases). Germline V CDR1 and CDR2: SGHTA, FQGNSA. This CDR3 spans 15 amino acids. This CDR3 reads CASSQGGTDNSPLHF. In DNA, the CDR3 is TGCGCCAGCAGCCAAGGGGGGACGGATAATTCACCCCTCCACTTT. Based on the CDR3 plus reference TRBV7-2 and TRBJ1-6, the full variable domain is GAGVSQSPSNKVTEKGKDVELRCDPISGHTALYWYRQSLGQGLEFLIYFQGNSAPDKSGLPSDRFSAERTGGSVSTLTIQRTQQEDSAVYLCASSQGGTDNSPLHFGNGTRLTVT.

This clonotype was seen many times. This rearrangement joins TRBV12-3 or TRBV12-4 to TRBJ2-3, with 7 positions matching TRBD2. The CDR3 runs 14 residues. With V trimmed by 5 bases and J by 4 bases, 6 bases remained unmatched. DNA for the CDR3: TGTGCCAGCAGTAACCGACTAGCAGCAGATACGCAGTATTTT. This sequence encodes CASSNRLAADTQYF.

This clonotype was counted between two and nine times. The chain uses TRBV27 and TRBJ2-1; 7 nucleotides line up with TRBD1. Losses at the gene ends were 5 bases for V and 4 bases for J; bases not matched to a gene: 8. The germline CDR1 and CDR2 sequences are MNHEY and SMNVEV (reference sequence). This CDR3 is 15 amino acids long. The CDR3 spells CASSTRQGLYNEQFF. The CDR3 nucleotides are TGTGCCAGCAGTACGAGACAGGGATTATACAATGAGCAGTTCTTC.

There are a few counts of this clonotype. This chain links TRBV7-2 with TRBJ1-3, with D tentatively TRBD1 (5 bases). CDR3 length: 15 residues. The germline CDR1 and CDR2 sequences are SGHTA and FQGNSA. Trimming shortened V by 4 bases and J by 2 bases, and 12 bases separated the two germline ends. The CDR3 sequence: CASSYLQGTGNTIYF. CDR3 nucleotides: TGTGCCAGCAGCTATCTTCAGGGTACTGGAAACACCATATATTTT.

At least ten counts were recorded for this clonotype. This sequence joins TRBV5-1 and TRBJ2-7; a possible D gene is TRBD1 (6 bases). CDR1 and CDR2 (germline): SGHRS, YFSETQ. The CDR3 loop spans 15 amino acids. Trimming cost V 8 bases and J 0 bases, with 18 bases left between them. In nucleotides, the CDR3 is TGCGCCAGGAAATCCGGGACACCGAGCTCCTACGAGCAGTACTTC. It codes for CARKSGTPSSYEQYF.

The chain is built from TRBV10-3 and TRBJ2-5; D gene uncertain. Trimming pared 4 bases from V and 2 bases from J, leaving 11 bases between. CDR1 is ENHRY and CDR2 is SYGVKD in the germline V gene. This CDR3 comprises 14 residues. DNA for the CDR3: TGTGCCATCAGTGGATCAGGCAGTCAAGAGACCCAGTACTTC. Amino acids: CAISGSGSQETQYF.

This clonotype was picked up many times. The chain joins TRBV6-2 or TRBV6-3 to TRBJ1-1; the match to TRBD1 covers 7 bases. This CDR3 has 17 residues. V shed 2 bases and J 5 bases; nucleotides not matched to a gene: 14. The germline V gene encodes CDR1 MNHEY and CDR2 SVGEGT. The CDR3 sequence: CASSYLGTDKSRTEAFF. The CDR3 DNA is TGTGCCAGCAGTTACCTGGGGACAGATAAATCGCGGACTGAAGCTTTCTTT.

In its sample, this clonotype was seen many times. The J gene is TRBJ2-3, the V gene TRBV2; 11 nucleotides match TRBD2. After removal of 8 bases from V and 4 bases from J, the junction contained 5 bases not matched to a gene. Germline V gives CDR1 SNHLY, CDR2 FYNNEI. The CDR3 has 14 amino acids. CDR3 amino acids: CASSGTSGPDTQYF. The CDR3 bases are TGTGCCAGCTCCGGGACTAGCGGTCCAGATACGCAGTATTTT.

In its sample, this clonotype was seen a few times. The chain links TRBV4-1 to TRBJ2-1; 11 bases line up with TRBD1. The DNA end is more similar to TRBJ2-5, so the J call may be wrong. The CDR3 spans 16 residues. The germline gives CDR1 MGHRA, CDR2 YSYEKL. The CDR3 reads CASSTRTGGAFETQYF. CDR3 sequence (DNA): TGCGCCAGCAGCACCCGGACAGGGGGCGCTTTTGAGACCCAGTACTTC.

This clonotype has at least ten counts. The rearrangement joins TRBV2 to TRBJ1-5, with no clear D. The CDR3 is made up of 9 amino acids. Germline V gene lookup returns CDR1 SNHLY and CDR2 FYNNEI. Trimming cost V 8 bases and J 7 bases, with 3 bases left between them. The CDR3 here is CASGQPQHF. CDR3 coding DNA: TGTGCCAGCGGGCAGCCCCAGCATTTT.

This clonotype was recorded at least ten times. The chain has TRBV7-9 and TRBJ2-5; possibly TRBD2 for D (5 bases). Trimming left V 4 bases short and J 7 bases short, with 7 bases between. Germline V CDR1 and CDR2: SEHNR, FQNEAQ (reference sequence). The CDR3 length is 11 residues. CDR3 sequence (DNA): TGTGCCAGCAGCTCAGAGGGGACCCAGTACTTC. It is translated as CASSSEGTQYF.

J is TRBJ2-6 and V is TRBV7-3; TRBD1 agrees at 9 bases. This CDR3 has 17 amino acids. In germline, CDR1 is SGHTA, CDR2 FQGTGA. The trim removed 6 bases at V and 2 bases at J, leaving 8 bases unmatched. The CDR3 sequence: CASSSDRGNTGANVLTF. The CDR3, as DNA: TGTGCCAGCAGTTCGGACAGGGGAAACACTGGGGCCAACGTCCTGACTTTC. The full variable domain, rest sourced from reference TRBV7-3 and TRBJ2-6, is GAGVSQTPSNKVTEKGKYVELRCDPISGHTALYWYRQSLGQGPEFLIYFQGTGAADDSGLPNDRFFAVRPEGSVSTLKIQRTERGDSAVYLCASSSDRGNTGANVLTFGAGSRLTVL.